The entry that follows covers one TCR beta chain sequence. Germline lookup yields CDR1 MNHEY and CDR2 SMNVEV (reference sequence). The CDR3 consists of 14 residues. V was shortened by 5 bases and J by 4 bases, with 14 bases between the two germline ends. Method: immunoSEQ multiplex PCR; TCRdb's copy keeps in-frame clones and lacks some. The table shows 750,000 to 1,000,000 clones, with about 92% occurring only once. The sample is drawn from a study of shared clonotypes between healthy human individuals. Whole-study context: Each donor's CD4 naive and CD4 memory cells filled three plates apiece, CD8 naive two, and CD8 memory one.

CD45RO-negative, CCR7-selected cells formed the naive CD8 fraction, which excluded terminally differentiated effector memory CD45RA+ cells. Input material: naive CD8+ T cells sorted from blood. The gene calls are TRBV27 and TRBJ1-2, with D tentatively TRBD1 (5 bases). This clonotype originated in a man aged 30 to 45 in good health. This CDR3 is CASSPGRGPYGYTF. The DNA of the CDR3 is TGTGCCAGCAGTCCAGGTCGGGGACCCTATGGCTACACCTTC.